This T cell receptor beta chain was sequenced during a study of cytotoxic CD8 clonotypes in ibrutinib-treated CLL. V was trimmed by 6 bases and J by 2 bases, leaving 14 bases between them. This CDR3 spans 15 amino acids. Germline V lookup: CDR1 SGHRS, CDR2 YFSETQ. A few counts support this clone. Sequencing was performed with immunoSEQ multiplex PCR; in TCRdb, only in-frame clones are kept and a portion is missing. In the table there are around 200,000 clones, about 75% of which are singletons. The rearrangement joins TRBV5-1 to TRBJ2-2, with unresolved D. Source: PBMCs, taken after 12 months of ibrutinib treatment. The source of this sequence is a human donor with chronic lymphocytic leukemia. The CDR3 region has the DNA TGCGCCAGCAACCTGGGGTCCAGTAACACCGGGGAGCTGTTTTTT. Protein sequence: CASNLGSSNTGELFF.